Below, 24 T cell receptor beta chains from the same sample are listed, as sequenced in a study of OX40 agonist ivuxolimab in advanced cancers. Measured with immunoSEQ multiplex PCR; TCRdb has only the in-frame clones, and not every one. The sample lists some 60,000 clones, approximately 90% occurring once. The sample was CD4+ or CD8+ T cells sorted from blood, taken in a trial of the OX40 agonist ivuxolimab. All receptors come from an adult with an advanced solid tumor such as melanoma, head and neck, liver or kidney cancer.

This clone was seen only once. V usage is TRBV29-1 and J usage is TRBJ2-1; 15 bases are shared with TRBD2. The length of the CDR3 is 13 residues. Germline lookup yields CDR1 SQVTM and CDR2 ANQGSEA. V shed 5 bases and J 9 bases; nucleotides not matched to a gene: 2. The CDR3: CSVRTSGGAEQFF. For the CDR3, the DNA is TGCAGCGTTAGGACTAGCGGGGGGGCTGAGCAGTTCTTC.

The chain uses TRBV10-3 and TRBJ2-5, with 10 bases fitting TRBD1. The ends lost 4 bases at V and 4 bases at J; junction bases unmatched: 6. From germline, CDR1 is ENHRY and CDR2 SYGVKD. This CDR3 has 15 residues. CDR3 sequence (DNA): TGTGCCATCAGTGCTGGACAGGGGGTAGCAGAGACCCAGTACTTC. Translation gives CAISAGQGVAETQYF.

The V gene is TRBV11-2, the J gene TRBJ2-1, with D possibly matching TRBD1 (6 bases). Trimming took off 2 bases at V and 4 bases at J, with 18 bases between the two ends. The CDR3 extends over 17 amino acids. Germline V gene lookup returns CDR1 SGHAT and CDR2 FQNNGV. For the CDR3, the DNA is TGTGCCAGCAGCTTAAAAGATGGCAGGGGAGAATACAATGAGCAGTTCTTC. This gives the protein CASSLKDGRGEYNEQFF.

The chain joins TRBV27 to TRBJ2-3; a possible D gene is TRBD2 (6 bases). Between the trimmed V and J ends, which lost 3 bases and 5 bases, there was a span of 21 bases. CDR1 is MNHEY and CDR2 is SMNVEV in the germline V gene (reference sequence). The CDR3 spans 17 residues. The CDR3: CASSLGVRGGERDTQYF. As DNA, the CDR3 is TGTGCCAGCAGTTTGGGGGTAAGGGGAGGAGAACGAGATACGCAGTATTTT.

The J gene is TRBJ2-7, the V gene TRBV11-1, with TRBD2 as a possible D gene (5 bases). The V end was cut by 5 bases, the J end by 4 bases, with 15 bases between. Germline values: CDR1 SGHAT, CDR2 FQDESV (reference sequence). This CDR3 region has 14 residues. Written as DNA, the CDR3 is TGTGCCAGCAGCCGGACTGCCAAGGCTTACGAGCAGTACTTC. It yields the protein CASSRTAKAYEQYF.

The rearrangement links TRBV19 to TRBJ1-3, with 7 bases aligning to TRBD1. Germline CDR1 LNHDA, CDR2 SQIVND (reference sequence). The CDR3 spans 16 residues. With V trimmed by 6 bases and J by 0 bases, 8 bases remained unmatched. The CDR3 bases are TGTGCCAGTAGCGCCGGGACAGTCGGCTCTGGAAACACCATATATTTT. Translation gives CASSAGTVGSGNTIYF.

The chain couples TRBV18 to TRBJ1-5; no reliable D call. CDR3 length: 16 residues. Germline CDR1 and CDR2: KGHSH and LQKENI. Trimming stripped 2 bases from V and 5 bases from J, with 16 bases between. The CDR3 spells CASSPSNQAGDQPQHF. CDR3 DNA sequence: TGTGCCAGCTCACCAAGTAATCAGGCGGGAGATCAGCCCCAGCATTTT.

The chain joins TRBV19 to TRBJ1-2; 12 nucleotides match TRBD1. The CDR3 loop spans 17 amino acids. After removal of 4 bases from V and 7 bases from J, the junction contained 13 bases not matched to a gene. Germline V gene sequence: CDR1 LNHDA, CDR2 SQIVND (reference sequence). DNA for the CDR3: TGTGCCAGTAGTACCCCGACCCGGGACAGGGGGCTGGGTGGCTACACCTTC. This encodes CASSTPTRDRGLGGYTF.

V is TRBV9 and J is TRBJ2-3, with TRBD2 matching 9 bases. This CDR3 region has 17 residues. Germline V CDR1 and CDR2: SGDLS, YYNGEE. Losses at the gene ends were 4 bases for V and 2 bases for J; bases not matched to a gene: 11. CDR3: CASSLRAGGPNTDTQYF. The DNA for the CDR3 is TGTGCCAGCAGCCTCCGGGCGGGGGGGCCGAACACAGATACGCAGTATTTT. The whole variable domain, filled in from reference TRBV9 and TRBJ2-3, reads DSGVTQTPKHLITATGQRVTLRCSPRSGDLSVYWYQQSLDQGLQFLIQYYNGEERAKGNILERFSAQQFPDLHSELNLSSLELGDSALYFCASSLRAGGPNTDTQYFGPGTRLTVL.

This clone has just one count. The chain has TRBV9 and TRBJ1-2, with unresolved D. Germline V CDR1 and CDR2: SGDLS, YYNGEE. V gave up 0 bases and J gave up 4 bases, with 4 bases separating them. The CDR3 is 12 amino acids. CDR3 protein: CASSVGLYGYTF. CDR3 sequence (DNA): TGTGCCAGCAGCGTAGGCCTCTATGGCTACACCTTC.

This clone came up once. DNA of the CDR3: TGCGCCAGCAGCCCCAGGTGGCGGGTCGCACGGGGGTCCCTCCCCACTGAGCAGTACTTC. Its translation is CASSPRWRVARGSLPTEQYF. J is TRBJ2-5 and V is TRBV5-1; tentative D call: TRBD2 (6 bases). Trimming took off 4 bases at V and 11 bases at J, with 39 bases between the two ends. The CDR3 runs 20 residues. Germline V lookup: CDR1 SGHRS, CDR2 YFSETQ.

This chain joins TRBV6-1 and TRBJ1-3; D unresolved. Germline V gives CDR1 MNHNS, CDR2 SASEGT. Deletions cut 5 bases from V and 4 bases from J, with 15 bases between. This CDR3 contains 15 residues. The CDR3 loop is CASSPTSLGGNTIYF. CDR3 coding DNA: TGTGCCAGCAGTCCCACCTCTTTGGGAGGAAACACCATATATTTT.

V and J are TRBV27 and TRBJ1-2, with TRBD1 matching 8 bases. This CDR3 is 17 amino acids long. The germline V gene encodes CDR1 MNHEY and CDR2 SMNVEV (reference sequence). J lost 1 base, V lost 3 bases, and 10 bases had no gene match. The CDR3, as DNA: TGTGCCAGCAGTTTTCGGGTTGGACAGGGAGTTAACTATGGCTACACCTTC. Protein product: CASSFRVGQGVNYGYTF.

V and J are TRBV6-4 and TRBJ1-1; D unresolved. The V and J ends lost 3 bases and 2 bases respectively, with 4 bases between them. CDR1 is MRHNA, CDR2 SNTAGT, per germline. The CDR3 is 12 residues long. The CDR3 nucleotides are TGTGCCAGCAGTGAAACAAACACTGAAGCTTTCTTT. Protein sequence: CASSETNTEAFF.

This clone occurred once. The chain couples TRBV7-9 to TRBJ1-1; 8 bases line up with TRBD1. V shed 4 bases, J shed 5 bases, and the junction held 6 bases outside the gene matches. Germline loops: CDR1 SEHNR, CDR2 FQNEAQ (reference sequence). This CDR3 region has 14 residues. CDR3 sequence (DNA): TGTGCCAGCAGCTCTCAGGGGGCGCGAACTGAAGCTTTCTTT. Translated, it gives CASSSQGARTEAFF.

This sequence joins TRBV19 and TRBJ2-3; perhaps TRBD1 as D (6 bases). Trimming pared 7 bases from V and 6 bases from J, leaving 20 bases between. This CDR3 spans 15 amino acids. Per germline, CDR1 LNHDA and CDR2 SQIVND (reference sequence). The CDR3 sequence: CASTAGQSYADTQYF. The CDR3 nucleotides read TGTGCCAGTACCGCAGGACAGTCCTACGCGGATACGCAGTATTTT.

The chain employs TRBV4-3 and TRBJ2-2; the match to TRBD1 covers 9 bases. The CDR3 contains 17 residues. Per germline, CDR1 LGHNA and CDR2 YSLEER. V trimming: 0 bases; J trimming: 2 bases; junction bases outside the gene matches: 4. CDR3 sequence: CASSQDDRGANTGELFF. DNA of the CDR3: TGCGCCAGCAGCCAAGATGACAGGGGGGCTAACACCGGGGAGCTGTTTTTT.

The chain carries TRBV6-5 and TRBJ1-5; D is uncertain. V was trimmed by 6 bases and J by 3 bases, leaving 12 bases between them. The CDR3 is 14 amino acids. Per the germline V gene, CDR1 is MNHEY and CDR2 is SVGAGI. In DNA, the CDR3 is TGTGCCAGCAGAGGACTCTGGCCCAATCAGCCCCAGCATTTT. It specifies CASRGLWPNQPQHF.

The genes are TRBV7-6 and TRBJ2-3; 10 bases fit TRBD2. The germline gives CDR1 SGHVS, CDR2 FNYEAQ. V lost 2 bases to trimming and J lost 2 bases; unmatched junction nucleotides: 1. The CDR3 loop spans 15 amino acids. The CDR3 coding sequence is TGTGCCAGCAGCTTAAGCGGGGGGGCCACAGATACGCAGTATTTT. This codes for CASSLSGGATDTQYF.

The chain couples TRBV5-1 to TRBJ1-1; D may be TRBD1 (6 bases). Germline V gene sequence: CDR1 SGHRS, CDR2 YFSETQ. The CDR3 extends over 14 amino acids. The V end was cut by 3 bases, the J end by 4 bases, with 13 bases between. The CDR3 bases are TGCGCCAGCAGCTCTAGTCCGACAGGCACTGAAGCTTTCTTT. Its translation is CASSSSPTGTEAFF.

The chain uses TRBV6-4 and TRBJ2-3; TRBD1 or TRBD2 may be the D gene (5 bases each). Germline V CDR1 and CDR2: MRHNA, SNTAGT. The CDR3 sequence is 14 residues long. Trimming took off 4 bases at V and 3 bases at J, with 11 bases between the two ends. This CDR3 reads CASSVGGYTDTQYF. The CDR3 region has the DNA TGTGCCAGCAGTGTTGGGGGATATACAGATACGCAGTATTTT.

This chain connects TRBV27 to TRBJ1-2, with 11 bases aligning to TRBD1. V lost 3 bases to trimming and J lost 1 base; unmatched junction nucleotides: 1. In germline, CDR1 is MNHEY, CDR2 SMNVEV (reference sequence). This CDR3 is built from 15 residues. The CDR3 DNA sequence: TGTGCCAGCAGTTTTGGGACAGGGGGTAACTATGGCTACACCTTC. This gives the protein CASSFGTGGNYGYTF.

The chain is built from TRBV4-2 and TRBJ2-1; 14 nucleotides line up with TRBD2. This CDR3 has 19 amino acids. Trimming took 4 bases from V and 0 from J; bases not matched to a gene: 8. The germline gives CDR1 LGHNA, CDR2 YNFKEQ. In DNA form, the CDR3 reads TGTGCCAGCAGCCCGACTAGCGGGGGGGCCCTCAACTCCTACAATGAGCAGTTCTTC. This codes for CASSPTSGGALNSYNEQFF.

J is TRBJ1-3 and V is TRBV4-3, with D unresolved. Trimming stripped 0 bases from V and 4 bases from J, with 1 base between. The CDR3 has 12 residues. Germline V lookup: CDR1 LGHNA, CDR2 YSLEER. The CDR3 here is CASSQEGNTIYF. The CDR3 coding sequence is TGCGCCAGCAGCCAAGAAGGAAACACCATATATTTT.